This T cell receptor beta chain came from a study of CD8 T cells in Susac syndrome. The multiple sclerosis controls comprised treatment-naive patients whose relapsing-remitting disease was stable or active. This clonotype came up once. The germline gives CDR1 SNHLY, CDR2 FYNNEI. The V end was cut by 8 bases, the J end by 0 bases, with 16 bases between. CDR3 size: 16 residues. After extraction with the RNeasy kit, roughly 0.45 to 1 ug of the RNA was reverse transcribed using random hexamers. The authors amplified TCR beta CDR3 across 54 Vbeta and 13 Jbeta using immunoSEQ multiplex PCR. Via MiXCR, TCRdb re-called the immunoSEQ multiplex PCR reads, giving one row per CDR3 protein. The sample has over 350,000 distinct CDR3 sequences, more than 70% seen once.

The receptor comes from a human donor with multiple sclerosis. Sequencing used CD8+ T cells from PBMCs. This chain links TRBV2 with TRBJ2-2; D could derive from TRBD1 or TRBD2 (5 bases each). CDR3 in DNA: TGTGCCAGCTCTGCCAGGGACGGCCCGAACACCGGGGAGCTGTTTTTT. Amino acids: CASSARDGPNTGELFF.